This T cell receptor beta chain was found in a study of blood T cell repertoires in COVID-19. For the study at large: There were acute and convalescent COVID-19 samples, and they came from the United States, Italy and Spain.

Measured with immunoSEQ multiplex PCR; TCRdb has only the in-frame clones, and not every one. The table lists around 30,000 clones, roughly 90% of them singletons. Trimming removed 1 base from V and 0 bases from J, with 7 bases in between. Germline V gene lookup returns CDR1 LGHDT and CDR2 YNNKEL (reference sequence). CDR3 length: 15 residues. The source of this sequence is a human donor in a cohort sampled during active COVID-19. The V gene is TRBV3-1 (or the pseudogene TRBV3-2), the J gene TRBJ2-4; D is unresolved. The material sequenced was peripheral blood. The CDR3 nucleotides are TGTGCCAGCAGCCAAGGTTCCCTAGCCAAAAACATTCAGTACTTC. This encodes CASSQGSLAKNIQYF.